This TCR beta chain was retrieved from a study of blood T cell repertoires in COVID-19. Looking at the study overall: Samples came from the United States, Italy and Spain, spanning acute and convalescent COVID-19. T cells, B-cell-depleted T cells, or PBMCs provided the cDNA or gDNA that served as material.

V was clipped by 4 bases and J by 4 bases; unmatched bases: 7. Germline V lookup: CDR1 SGHTS, CDR2 YDEGEE. The CDR3 length is 17 residues. Many counts were recorded for this clone. Data came from immunoSEQ multiplex PCR; TCRdb stores just in-frame clones and leaves some out. The sample records around 100,000 clones, around 79% being singletons. The sequence was obtained from a man between 70 and 80 years old with active or convalescent COVID-19. The J gene is TRBJ2-5, the V gene TRBV5-8; TRBD2 matches 16 bases. The source material was peripheral blood. The CDR3 loop is CASSPGLAGGPGETQYF. CDR3 sequence (DNA): TGTGCCAGCAGCCCGGGACTAGCGGGAGGGCCGGGAGAGACCCAGTACTTC.